Each of the 25 T cell receptor beta chains below was sequenced from the same sample in a study of blood T cell repertoires in COVID-19. The assay was immunoSEQ multiplex PCR, and TCRdb's table has in-frame clones only and misses some. Of a few hundred thousand clones listed, about 85% were seen once; the top ten hold around 3.6%. Sequenced material: peripheral blood. These receptors were obtained from a young man with active or convalescent COVID-19.

A word on this clone: Other DNA sequences of this sample code for an identical CDR3. The V and J genes are TRBV2 and TRBJ1-2, with D unresolved. The CDR3 sequence is 12 residues long. Germline assignment: CDR1 SNHLY and CDR2 FYNNEI. Trimming left V 4 bases short and J 2 bases short, with 5 bases between. The CDR3 protein is CASSGQNYGYTF. For the CDR3, the DNA is TGTGCCAGCAGTGGACAAAACTATGGCTACACCTTC.

The V call is TRBV19, the J call TRBJ2-5; D might be TRBD1 (5 bases). V was shortened by 4 bases and J by 2 bases, with 11 bases between the two germline ends. This CDR3 region has 14 residues. Per germline, CDR1 LNHDA and CDR2 SQIVND (reference sequence). CDR3 DNA: TGTGCCAGTAGTAGGGGCAGCATGCAAGAGACCCAGTACTTC. This codes for CASSRGSMQETQYF.

This chain uses TRBV6-5 with TRBJ2-7, with 11 bases matching TRBD1. V lost 2 bases, J lost 9 bases, and 6 bases stayed unmatched. CDR3 length: 14 amino acids. CDR1 and CDR2 from the germline V gene are MNHEY and SVGAGI. The CDR3 coding sequence is TGTGCCAGCAGTTACAAGGACAGGGGGCGCGGGCAGTACTTC. The encoded protein is CASSYKDRGRGQYF.

This clone was found a few times. V and J are TRBV30 and TRBJ1-2; D is unresolved. Looked up from germline, CDR1 is GTSNPN and CDR2 is SVGIG (reference sequence). The germline V and J ends were trimmed by 2 bases and 6 bases, with 7 bases remaining between them. The CDR3 loop spans 11 amino acids. The DNA of the CDR3 is TGTGCCTGGAGTAGAGGGAATGGCTACACCTTC. It encodes CAWSRGNGYTF. The whole variable domain, filled in from reference TRBV30 and TRBJ1-2, reads SQTIHQWPATLVQPVGSPLSLECTVEGTSNPNLYWYRQAAGRGLQLLFYSVGIGQISSEVPQNLSASRPQDRQFILSSKKLLLSDSGFYLCAWSRGNGYTFGSGTRLTVV.

The chain carries TRBV6-5 and TRBJ1-2, with 9 bases identical to TRBD1. Germline CDR1 reads MNHEY; CDR2 reads SVGAGI. The ends lost 0 bases at V and 11 bases at J; junction bases unmatched: 7. This CDR3 has 14 residues. The DNA of the CDR3 is TGTGCCAGCAGTTACTCCGGACAGGGGAGCGGGTACACCTTC. This codes for CASSYSGQGSGYTF.

The rearrangement joins TRBV4-2 to TRBJ1-2; TRBD1 is a possible D gene (6 bases). The CDR3 consists of 15 residues. Trimming took off 5 bases at V and 4 bases at J, with 17 bases between the two ends. Germline CDR1 reads LGHNA; CDR2 reads YNFKEQ. CDR3 amino acids: CASSESQDSPYGYTF. CDR3 nucleotide sequence: TGTGCCAGCAGCGAAAGCCAGGACAGCCCCTATGGCTACACCTTC.

This chain connects TRBV30 to TRBJ2-1, with D possibly being TRBD2 (5 bases). The CDR3 has 15 amino acids. Looked up from germline, CDR1 is GTSNPN and CDR2 is SVGIG (reference sequence). Trimming took off 0 bases at V and 7 bases at J, with 16 bases between the two ends. The CDR3 sequence: CAWSVRGSRMNEQFF. Written as DNA, the CDR3 is TGTGCCTGGAGTGTTCGAGGGAGTAGGATGAATGAGCAGTTCTTC.

This rearrangement joins TRBV5-6 to TRBJ1-2; TRBD1 matches 8 bases. The germline V gene has CDR1 SGHDT and CDR2 YYEEEE. This CDR3 contains 14 residues. The trim removed 3 bases at V and 3 bases at J, leaving 4 bases unmatched. The CDR3 region is CASSSTGVYYGYTF. CDR3 coding DNA: TGTGCCAGCAGCTCGACAGGGGTGTACTATGGCTACACCTTC.

The rearrangement uses TRBV4-2 and TRBJ2-3, with TRBD1 identical over 10 bases. Per germline, CDR1 LGHNA and CDR2 YNFKEQ. The J segment lost 4 bases and the V segment lost 6 bases, leaving 10 bases of the junction unmatched. The CDR3 sequence is 16 residues long. CDR3 bases: TGTGCCAGCAGTTTTACCGGGACAGGGGAGCCAGATACGCAGTATTTT. Protein product: CASSFTGTGEPDTQYF.

With respect to this clone: Other DNA variants within this sample encode the same CDR3. The chain carries TRBV5-1 and TRBJ2-5; 8 bases match TRBD1. CDR1 and CDR2 (germline): SGHRS, YFSETQ. The junction had 5 bases not matched to a gene; V was cut back by 3 bases and J by 4 bases. This CDR3 has 14 residues. The CDR3 spells CASSSGTGRETQYF. CDR3 nucleotide sequence: TGCGCCAGCAGCTCCGGGACAGGACGAGAGACCCAGTACTTC.

This clone has only one observation. The chain is built from TRBV5-1 and TRBJ2-3, with 8 bases identical to TRBD1. CDR3 length: 14 residues. Germline V gene sequence: CDR1 SGHRS, CDR2 YFSETQ. The J segment lost 0 bases and the V segment lost 3 bases, leaving 0 bases of the junction unmatched. The CDR3 spells CASSWTGSTDTQYF. CDR3 nucleotides: TGCGCCAGCAGCTGGACAGGGAGCACAGATACGCAGTATTTT.

This rearrangement joins TRBV7-6 to TRBJ1-4; tentative D call: TRBD1 (5 bases). The germline CDR1 and CDR2 sequences are SGHVS and FNYEAQ. V was clipped by 5 bases and J by 8 bases, with 24 bases between them. The CDR3 has 17 residues. The CDR3 reads CASSPSTQGLILEKLFF. The CDR3, as DNA: TGTGCCAGCAGCCCGAGCACCCAGGGATTGATTTTGGAAAAACTGTTTTTT.

The chain employs TRBV11-3 and TRBJ1-5, with TRBD1 as a possible D gene (6 bases). V lost 2 bases and J 5 bases, leaving 7 bases between the germline ends. The CDR3 sequence is 13 residues long. From germline, CDR1 is SGHNT and CDR2 YENEEA. CDR3 DNA: TGTGCCAGCAGCTTAAACAGGGATCAGCCCCAGCATTTT. Residues: CASSLNRDQPQHF. Combining the CDR3 with reference TRBV11-3 and TRBJ1-5 gives the whole variable domain EAGVVQSPRYKIIEKKQPVAFWCNPISGHNTLYWYLQNLGQGPELLIRYENEEAVDDSQLPKDRFSAERLKGVDSTLKIQPAELGDSAVYLCASSLNRDQPQHFGDGTRLSIL.

The chain has TRBV18 and TRBJ1-4, with TRBD1 as a possible D gene (5 bases). Trimming cost V 3 bases and J 3 bases, with 11 bases left between them. Germline V CDR1 and CDR2: KGHSH, LQKENI. The CDR3 loop spans 15 amino acids. The DNA of the CDR3 is TGTGCCAGCTCACCGGAAGACAGCGCTAATGAAAAACTGTTTTTT. It yields the protein CASSPEDSANEKLFF.

The V call is TRBV7-2, the J call TRBJ1-5, with D possibly matching TRBD1 (6 bases). The CDR3 totals 15 residues. Per the germline V gene, CDR1 is SGHTA and CDR2 is FQGNSA. The V end was cut by 3 bases, the J end by 3 bases, with 12 bases between. CDR3 in DNA: TGTGCCAGCAGCTTCGTACAGGGATCCAATCAGCCCCAGCATTTT. Translated, it gives CASSFVQGSNQPQHF.

The genes are TRBV3-1 (or the pseudogene TRBV3-2) and TRBJ2-5, with TRBD2 identical over 11 bases. From germline, CDR1 is LGHDT and CDR2 YNNKEL (reference sequence). V dropped 4 bases and J dropped 3; count of bases not matched to a gene: 4. This CDR3 comprises 15 residues. The CDR3 DNA reads as TGTGCCAGCAGCCGGCCGGGACTAGCGGAAGAGACCCAGTACTTC. It encodes CASSRPGLAEETQYF.

The chain uses TRBV7-9 and TRBJ1-1; 8 bases line up with TRBD1. Germline V lookup: CDR1 SEHNR, CDR2 FQNEAQ (reference sequence). Losses at the gene ends were 0 bases for V and 2 bases for J; bases not matched to a gene: 8. CDR3 size: 17 residues. The CDR3 DNA reads as TGTGCCAGCAGCTTAGCGCGGAGGACAGGGCTAAACACTGAAGCTTTCTTT. It translates to CASSLARRTGLNTEAFF. The whole variable domain, remainder taken from reference TRBV7-9 and TRBJ1-1, is DTGVSQNPRHKITKRGQNVTFRCDPISEHNRLYWYRQTLGQGPEFLTYFQNEAQLEKSRLLSDRFSAERPKGSFSTLEIQRTEQGDSAMYLCASSLARRTGLNTEAFFGQGTRLTVV.

The rearrangement joins TRBV20-1 to TRBJ2-7; maybe TRBD1 (5 bases). Looked up from germline, CDR1 is DFQATT and CDR2 is SNEGSKA (reference sequence). The V gene lost 3 bases and the J gene lost 3 bases, with 12 bases spanning the gap. CDR3 length equals 13 residues. Here the CDR3 reads CSASGQGHYEQYF. The DNA for the CDR3 is TGCAGTGCTAGTGGCCAGGGCCACTACGAGCAGTACTTC.

The chain uses TRBV6-5 and TRBJ2-3; D is perhaps TRBD1 (5 bases). The V gene lost 5 bases and the J gene lost 3 bases, with 9 bases spanning the gap. The CDR3 loop spans 13 amino acids. Germline CDR1 is MNHEY and CDR2 is SVGAGI. The CDR3 nucleotides are TGTGCCAGCAGTAGACAGATTACAGATACGCAGTATTTT. It codes for CASSRQITDTQYF.

The chain joins TRBV24-1 to TRBJ2-3; TRBD2 is a possible D gene (5 bases). Deletions cut 1 base from V and 2 bases from J, with 12 bases between. In germline, CDR1 is KGHDR, CDR2 SFDVKD. The CDR3 contains 16 residues. The CDR3 nucleotides read TGTGCCACCAGTGATTTAGAGGGAAACCCCACAGATACGCAGTATTTT. The encoded protein is CATSDLEGNPTDTQYF.

This chain uses TRBV24-1 with TRBJ2-5; weak D call: TRBD1 (5 bases). Trimming left V 3 bases short and J 5 bases short, with 18 bases between. The CDR3 extends over 16 amino acids. Looked up from germline, CDR1 is KGHDR and CDR2 is SFDVKD. CDR3 in DNA: TGTGCCACCAGTGATACTCTAACAGGCCCCGGCGAGACCCAGTACTTC. Encoded protein: CATSDTLTGPGETQYF.

This clone was detected a few times. The chain joins TRBV11-3 to TRBJ1-1, with 9 bases fitting TRBD1. The CDR3 consists of 14 residues. The trim removed 4 bases at V and 6 bases at J, leaving 6 bases unmatched. From germline, CDR1 is SGHNT and CDR2 YENEEA. CDR3 sequence (DNA): TGTGCCAGCAGCTGGGACAGGGTCGGGTCTGAAGCTTTCTTT. Protein: CASSWDRVGSEAFF.

The chain links TRBV19 to TRBJ1-1; D not certain. Per the germline V gene, CDR1 is LNHDA and CDR2 is SQIVND (reference sequence). V lost 7 bases and J lost 0, with 12 bases in between. The CDR3 spans 14 residues. CDR3 in amino acids: CASTGFSVNTEAFF. DNA for the CDR3: TGTGCCAGTACCGGTTTCTCGGTGAACACTGAAGCTTTCTTT.

The rearrangement joins TRBV3-1 (or the pseudogene TRBV3-2) to TRBJ2-3; no definite D call. The CDR3 has 15 amino acids. Germline values: CDR1 LGHDT, CDR2 YNNKEL (reference sequence). The V end lost 2 bases, the J end lost 0 bases, and 9 bases lay between the germline ends. The CDR3 DNA follows: TGTGCCAGCAGCCAAACGGTGATTAGCACAGATACGCAGTATTTT. Encoded protein: CASSQTVISTDTQYF.

The chain recombines TRBV3-1 (or the pseudogene TRBV3-2) with TRBJ2-5; D not certain. Germline CDR1 is LGHDT and CDR2 is YNNKEL (reference sequence). Trimming removed 2 bases at V and 0 bases at J, with 16 bases between. CDR3 length equals 17 residues. CDR3 sequence reads: CASSQKELFIHQETQYF. DNA of the CDR3: TGTGCCAGCAGCCAAAAGGAGCTCTTCATCCACCAAGAGACCCAGTACTTC.